The clone carrying this TCR beta chain came up a few times. What it recognizes is unknown. These data come from a study of CD8 T cells in ankylosing spondylitis. General study points: The clones that were linked to disease were reported to be significantly enriched in matched synovial fluid samples from ankylosing spondylitis patients. It appeared that ankylosing spondylitis blood was characterized by a TCR beta motif of several highly homologous variants. Peripheral blood held disease-linked clones only at relatively low frequency, and these were CD8+.

By quantitative 5'-RACE with molecular barcodes, the TCR beta libraries were made. TCRdb passed the 5' RACE reads through MiXCR, listing each CDR3 protein once. The sample holds 230,000 or so distinct CDR3 sequences, roughly a quarter seen once. This CDR3 has 11 residues. The junction had 1 base not matched to a gene; V was cut back by 6 bases and J by 4 bases. CDR1 and CDR2 (germline): DFQATT, SNEGSKA (reference sequence). The sequence was collected from a male donor with ankylosing spondylitis or in good health (not recorded which). The chain has TRBV20-1 and TRBJ2-7; 9 bases agree with TRBD2. Sequencing was done on a sample of blood, either unsorted or a sorted T cell fraction (not recorded which). The CDR3 is CSAAGGYEQYF. The DNA for the CDR3 is TGCAGTGCAGCGGGGGGTTACGAGCAGTACTTC.